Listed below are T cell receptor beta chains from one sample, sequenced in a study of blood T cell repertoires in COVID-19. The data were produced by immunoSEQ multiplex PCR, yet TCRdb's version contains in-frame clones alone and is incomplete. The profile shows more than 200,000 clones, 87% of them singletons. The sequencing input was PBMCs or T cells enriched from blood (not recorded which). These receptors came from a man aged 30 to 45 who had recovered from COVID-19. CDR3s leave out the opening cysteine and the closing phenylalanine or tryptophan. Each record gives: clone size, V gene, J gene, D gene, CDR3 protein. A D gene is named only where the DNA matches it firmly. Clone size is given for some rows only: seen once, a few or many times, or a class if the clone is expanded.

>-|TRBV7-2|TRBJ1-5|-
ASSTAAYSNQPQH
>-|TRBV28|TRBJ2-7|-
ASSFPLGLETYEQY
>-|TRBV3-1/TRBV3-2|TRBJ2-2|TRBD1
ASSQGQGATGELF
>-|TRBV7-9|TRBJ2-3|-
ASSREGGTDTQY
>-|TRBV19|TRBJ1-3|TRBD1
ASSAGTGDDSCGGTIY
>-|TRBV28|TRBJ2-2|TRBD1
ASKAGTVGTGELF
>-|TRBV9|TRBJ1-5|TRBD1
ASSVAGQANQPQH
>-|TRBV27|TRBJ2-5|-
ASSPLDRTGETQY
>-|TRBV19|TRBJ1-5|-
ASSIGQQPQH
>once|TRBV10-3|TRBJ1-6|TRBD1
AISEWRTGHPPLH
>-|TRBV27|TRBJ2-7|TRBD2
ASSKPRTSGTSYEQY
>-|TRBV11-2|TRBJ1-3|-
ASSFVTGSGNTIY
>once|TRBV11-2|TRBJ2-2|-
ASSTDRGGTGELF
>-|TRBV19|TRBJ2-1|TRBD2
ASRRTSGSRGNEQF
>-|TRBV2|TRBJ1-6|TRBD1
ASSVSRYGLAGGNARPNSPLH
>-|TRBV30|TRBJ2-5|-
AWSGDFHQETQY
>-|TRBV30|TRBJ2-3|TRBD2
AWSVGTSGGADTQY